One sample yielded the 9 T cell receptor beta chains listed below, sequenced in a study of blood T cells in healthy people across ages. A sample-barcoded 5' primer and a J-beta primer mix were used in a second PCR of roughly 7 to 12 cycles. TCRdb re-called the 5' RACE reads with MiXCR, one entry per CDR3 protein. This sample has 1.5 million or so distinct CDR3 sequences, with about 40% found just once. The sample taken for sequencing was blood. The receptors shown here come from a woman aged 18-35 years in good health.

The sample holds a few counts of this clonotype. The chain carries TRBV20-1 and TRBJ2-1; the match to TRBD2 covers 9 bases. This CDR3 has 17 residues. Germline values: CDR1 DFQATT, CDR2 SNEGSKA (reference sequence). With V trimmed by 1 base and J by 5 bases, 12 bases remained unmatched. Written as DNA, the CDR3 is TGCAGTGCTAGAGTCTTCAGCGGGAGGTTAGCTGACAATGAGCAGTTCTTC. It encodes CSARVFSGRLADNEQFF.

The chain uses TRBV4-1 and TRBJ2-4; a weak D match, TRBD2 (6 bases). Germline V gives CDR1 MGHRA, CDR2 YSYEKL. The V and J ends lost 6 bases and 8 bases respectively, with 14 bases between them. The length of the CDR3 is 13 residues. This CDR3 reads CASRPLGGDIQYF. For the CDR3, the DNA is TGCGCCAGCAGGCCACTCGGGGGAGACATTCAGTACTTC.

This clonotype turned up a few times. This chain joins TRBV4-2 and TRBJ1-4, with 9 nucleotides matching TRBD1. The CDR3 extends over 17 amino acids. The germline CDR1 and CDR2 sequences are LGHNA and YNFKEQ. Unmatched junction bases numbered 10, after V lost 0 bases and J lost 8 bases. The CDR3 sequence is CASSQDLLTGGNEKLFF. The CDR3 DNA follows: TGTGCCAGCAGCCAAGACCTCCTTACAGGGGGCAACGAAAAACTGTTTTTT.

The chain couples TRBV20-1 to TRBJ2-4; D tentatively fits TRBD1 or TRBD2 (5 bases each). The J call may be in error: the DNA end matches TRBJ2-7 better. CDR3 length: 15 residues. CDR1 is DFQATT, CDR2 SNEGSKA, per germline (reference sequence). CDR3 region: CSARVPGPNFYEQYF. The CDR3, as DNA: TGCAGTGCTAGAGTACCGGGACCTAATTTCTACGAGCAGTACTTC.

This clonotype was detected many times. This rearrangement joins TRBV27 to TRBJ1-5; 9 bases fit TRBD1. With 6 bases clipped from V and 2 bases from J, the junction kept 5 bases outside the gene matches. CDR3 size: 15 residues. Germline assignment: CDR1 MNHEY and CDR2 SMNVEV (reference sequence). In DNA, the CDR3 is TGTGCCAGCAGCCCCACAGGGGGCGGCAATCAGCCCCAGCATTTT. Its protein product is CASSPTGGGNQPQHF.

Of note for this clonotype: The junction departs from germline at one end; a sequencing error may be responsible. The chain links TRBV7-7 to TRBJ2-3; 9 bases align to TRBD2. Germline CDR1 reads SSHAT; CDR2 reads FNYEAQ (reference sequence). CDR3 size: 16 residues. The CDR3 region is CASSPAGGAGTDTQYF. DNA for the CDR3: TGTGCTAGCAGCCCCGCGGGGGGGGCCGGCACAGATACGCAGTATTTT.

This chain links TRBV12-3 or TRBV12-4 with TRBJ2-1; 11 bases align to TRBD2. V shed 6 bases, J shed 1 base, and the junction held 8 bases outside the gene matches. The CDR3 has 17 residues. The CDR3 loop is CASSTTTSGSSYNEQFF. The CDR3 coding sequence is TGTGCCAGCAGCACAACCACTAGCGGGAGTTCCTACAATGAGCAGTTCTTC.

The CDR3 DNA follows: TGTGCCAGCAGTTTAGCGCTCAAACGGGAGGGCCTTGGAGATACGCAGTATTTT. Translated, it gives CASSLALKREGLGDTQYF. V usage is TRBV12-3 or TRBV12-4 and J usage is TRBJ2-3; 8 positions match TRBD2. The trim removed 0 bases at V and 5 bases at J, leaving 13 bases unmatched. The CDR3 has 18 amino acids.

CDR3 nucleotides: TGCGCCAGCAGCTCGGGAAATAACGGGGGGTCCCAGTACTTC. It is translated as CASSSGNNGGSQYF. The chain couples TRBV5-1 to TRBJ2-5; 7 bases agree with TRBD2. Germline CDR1 and CDR2: SGHRS and YFSETQ. This CDR3 has 14 residues. Trimming cost V 3 bases and J 9 bases; bases outside gene matches: 11.